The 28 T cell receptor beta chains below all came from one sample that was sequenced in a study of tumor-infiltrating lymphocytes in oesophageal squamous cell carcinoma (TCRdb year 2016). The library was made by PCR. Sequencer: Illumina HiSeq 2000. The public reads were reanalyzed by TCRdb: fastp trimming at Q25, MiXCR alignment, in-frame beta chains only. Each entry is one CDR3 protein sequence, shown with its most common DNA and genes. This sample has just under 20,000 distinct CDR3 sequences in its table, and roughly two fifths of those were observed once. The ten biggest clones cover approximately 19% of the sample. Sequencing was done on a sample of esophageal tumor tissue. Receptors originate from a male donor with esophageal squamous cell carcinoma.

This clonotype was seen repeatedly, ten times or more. CDR3 coding DNA: TGTGCCAGCAGAAAACCACAGGGTTGGGAGAACACCGGGGAGCTGTTTTTT. Translation: CASRKPQGWENTGELFF. The V gene is TRBV6-1, the J gene TRBJ2-2; TRBD1 might be the D (6 bases). Per the germline V gene, CDR1 is MNHNS and CDR2 is SASEGT. The CDR3 consists of 17 residues. With 6 bases removed from V and 1 base from J, the gap between germline ends came to 18 bases.

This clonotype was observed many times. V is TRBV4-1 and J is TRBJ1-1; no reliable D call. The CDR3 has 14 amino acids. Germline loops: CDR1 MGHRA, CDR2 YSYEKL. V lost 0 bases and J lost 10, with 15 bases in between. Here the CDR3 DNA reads TGCGCCAGCAGCCAAGATCTCGGGCCGAGTGGAGCTTTCTTT. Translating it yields CASSQDLGPSGAFF.

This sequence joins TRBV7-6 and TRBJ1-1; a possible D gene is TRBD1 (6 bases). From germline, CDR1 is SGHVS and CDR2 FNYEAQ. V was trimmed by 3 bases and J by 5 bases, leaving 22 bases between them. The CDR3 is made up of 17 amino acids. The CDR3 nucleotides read TGTGCCAGCAGCTTGGGGGATTTTGCAGGGGTAGGGACTGAAGCTTTCTTT. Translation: CASSLGDFAGVGTEAFF.

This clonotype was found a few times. This chain's CDR3 is CASWEGLHQYF. CDR3 coding DNA: TGTGCCAGCTGGGAGGGGCTACATCAGTACTTC. The chain carries TRBV2 and TRBJ2-1; TRBD2 matches at 7 bases. The DNA end favors TRBJ2-4, so the J call may be wrong. CDR1 is SNHLY and CDR2 is FYNNEI in the germline V gene. The CDR3 consists of 11 residues.

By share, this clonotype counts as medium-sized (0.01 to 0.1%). The CDR3 loop reads CATRGGDRQAKNIQYF. CDR3 in DNA: TGTGCCACCAGGGGAGGAGACAGACAAGCCAAAAACATTCAGTACTTC. The J gene is TRBJ2-4, the V gene TRBV24-1; perhaps TRBD2 as D (6 bases). The CDR3 is 16 amino acids. The V end was cut by 7 bases, the J end by 0 bases, with 15 bases between. Germline CDR1 is KGHDR and CDR2 is SFDVKD.

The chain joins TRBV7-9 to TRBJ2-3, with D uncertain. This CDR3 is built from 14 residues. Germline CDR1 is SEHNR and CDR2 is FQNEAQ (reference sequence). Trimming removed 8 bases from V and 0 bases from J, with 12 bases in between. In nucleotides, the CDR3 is TGTGCCAGCGCTGTTTCAAGGAGCACAGATACGCAGTATTTT. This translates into CASAVSRSTDTQYF. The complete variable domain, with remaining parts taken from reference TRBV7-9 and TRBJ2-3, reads DTGVSQNPRHKITKRGQNVTFRCDPISEHNRLYWYRQTLGQGPEFLTYFQNEAQLEKSRLLSDRFSAERPKGSFSTLEIQRTEQGDSAMYLCASAVSRSTDTQYFGPGTRLTVL.

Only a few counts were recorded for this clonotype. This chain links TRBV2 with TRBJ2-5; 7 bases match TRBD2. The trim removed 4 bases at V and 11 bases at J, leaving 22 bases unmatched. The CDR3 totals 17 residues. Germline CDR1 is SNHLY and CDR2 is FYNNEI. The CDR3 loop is CASSGPLAGVIYNEQYF. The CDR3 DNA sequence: TGTGCCAGCAGTGGTCCACTCGCGGGGGTGATATACAATGAGCAGTACTTC.

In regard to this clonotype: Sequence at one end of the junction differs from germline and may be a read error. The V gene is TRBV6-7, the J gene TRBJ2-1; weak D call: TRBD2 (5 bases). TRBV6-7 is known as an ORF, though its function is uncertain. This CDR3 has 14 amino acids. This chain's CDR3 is CASSYRGLTYEQFF. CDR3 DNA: TGTGCCAGCAGTTACCGCGGGCTAACCTACGAGCAATTCTTC.

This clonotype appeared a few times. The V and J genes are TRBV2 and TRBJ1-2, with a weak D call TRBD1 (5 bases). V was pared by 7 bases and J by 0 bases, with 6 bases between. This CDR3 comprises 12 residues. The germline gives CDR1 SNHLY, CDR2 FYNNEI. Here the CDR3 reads CASTRANYGYTF. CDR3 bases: TGTGCCAGCACCAGGGCTAACTATGGCTACACCTTC.

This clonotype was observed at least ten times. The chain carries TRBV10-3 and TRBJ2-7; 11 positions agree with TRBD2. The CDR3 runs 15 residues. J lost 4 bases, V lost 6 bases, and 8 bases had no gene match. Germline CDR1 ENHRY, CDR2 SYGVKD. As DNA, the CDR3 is TGTGCCATCAGAGGGACTAGCGGAGGGGGGTACGAGCAGTACTTC. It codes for CAIRGTSGGGYEQYF.

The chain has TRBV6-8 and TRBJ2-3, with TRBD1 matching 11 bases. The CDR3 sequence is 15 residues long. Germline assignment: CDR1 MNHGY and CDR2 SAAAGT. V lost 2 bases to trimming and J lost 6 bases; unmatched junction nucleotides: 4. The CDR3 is CASSYGQGARDTQYF. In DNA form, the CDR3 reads TGTGCCAGCAGTTACGGACAGGGGGCGCGGGATACGCAGTATTTT.

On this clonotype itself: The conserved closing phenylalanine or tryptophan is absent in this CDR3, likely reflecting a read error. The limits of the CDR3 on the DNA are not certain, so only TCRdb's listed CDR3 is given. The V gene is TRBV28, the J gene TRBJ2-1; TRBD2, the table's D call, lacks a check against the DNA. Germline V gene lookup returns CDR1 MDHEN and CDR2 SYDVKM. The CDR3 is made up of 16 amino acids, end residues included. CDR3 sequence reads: CASSFQGTNYGYTFGS.

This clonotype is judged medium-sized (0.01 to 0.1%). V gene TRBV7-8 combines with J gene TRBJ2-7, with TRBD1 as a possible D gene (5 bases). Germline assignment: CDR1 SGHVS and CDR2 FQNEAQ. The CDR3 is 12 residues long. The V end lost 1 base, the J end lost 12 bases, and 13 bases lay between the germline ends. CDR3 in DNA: TGTGCCAGCAGCTTAGTTTGGGGCTATTCGTACTTC. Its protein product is CASSLVWGYSYF.

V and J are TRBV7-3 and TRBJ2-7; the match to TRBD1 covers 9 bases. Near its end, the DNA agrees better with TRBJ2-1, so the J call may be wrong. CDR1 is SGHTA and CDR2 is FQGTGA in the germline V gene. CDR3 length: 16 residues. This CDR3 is CASSLIGGQGYNEQFF. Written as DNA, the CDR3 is TGTGCCAGCAGCTTAATAGGTGGACAGGGGTACAATGAGCAGTTCTTC.

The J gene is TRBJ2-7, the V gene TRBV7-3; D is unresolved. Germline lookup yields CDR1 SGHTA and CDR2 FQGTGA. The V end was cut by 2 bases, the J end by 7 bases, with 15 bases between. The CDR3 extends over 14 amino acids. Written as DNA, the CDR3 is TGTGCCAGCAGCTTAGGTTTCGGTCCCAATGAGCAGTACTTC. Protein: CASSLGFGPNEQYF. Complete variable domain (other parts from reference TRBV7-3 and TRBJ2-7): GAGVSQTPSNKVTEKGKYVELRCDPISGHTALYWYRQSLGQGPEFLIYFQGTGAADDSGLPNDRFFAVRPEGSVSTLKIQRTERGDSAVYLCASSLGFGPNEQYFGPGTRLTVT.

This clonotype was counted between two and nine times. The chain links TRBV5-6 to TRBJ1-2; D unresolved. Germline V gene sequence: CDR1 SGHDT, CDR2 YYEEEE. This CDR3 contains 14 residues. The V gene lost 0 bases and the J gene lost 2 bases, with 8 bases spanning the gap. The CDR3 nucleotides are TGTGCCAGCAGCTTGGCTAACAAGAACTATGGCTACACCTTC. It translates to CASSLANKNYGYTF. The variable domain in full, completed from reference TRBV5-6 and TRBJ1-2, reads DAGVTQSPTHLIKTRGQQVTLRCSPKSGHDTVSWYQQALGQGPQFIFQYYEEEERQRGNFPDRFSGHQFPNYSSELNVNALLLGDSALYLCASSLANKNYGYTFGSGTRLTVV.

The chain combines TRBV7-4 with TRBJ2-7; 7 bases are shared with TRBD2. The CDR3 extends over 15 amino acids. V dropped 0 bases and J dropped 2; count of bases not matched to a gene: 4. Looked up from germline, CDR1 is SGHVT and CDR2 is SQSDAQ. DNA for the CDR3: TGTGCCAGCAGCTTAGCGGGTCGGGGGGCCTACGAGCAGTACTTC. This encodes CASSLAGRGAYEQYF.

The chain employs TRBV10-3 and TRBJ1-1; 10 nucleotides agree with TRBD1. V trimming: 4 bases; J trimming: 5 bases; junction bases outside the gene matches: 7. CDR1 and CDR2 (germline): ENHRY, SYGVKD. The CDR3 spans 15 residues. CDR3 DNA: TGTGCCATCAGTGCATCCGGGACAGGGGATACTGAAGCTTTCTTT. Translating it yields CAISASGTGDTEAFF.

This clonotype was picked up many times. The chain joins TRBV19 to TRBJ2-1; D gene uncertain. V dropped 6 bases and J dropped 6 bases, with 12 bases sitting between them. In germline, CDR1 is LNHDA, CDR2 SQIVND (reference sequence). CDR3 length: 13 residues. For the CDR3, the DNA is TGTGCCAGTAGCGAAGCTATAGGCAATGAGCAGTTCTTC. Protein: CASSEAIGNEQFF.

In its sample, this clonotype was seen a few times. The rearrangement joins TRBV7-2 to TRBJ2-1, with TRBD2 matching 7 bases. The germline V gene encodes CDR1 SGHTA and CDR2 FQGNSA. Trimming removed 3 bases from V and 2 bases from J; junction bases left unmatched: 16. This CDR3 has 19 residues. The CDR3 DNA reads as TGTGCCAGCAGCTTCGACGGCCTCTGGGCGGGAGAACCCTACAATGAGCAGTTCTTC. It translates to CASSFDGLWAGEPYNEQFF.

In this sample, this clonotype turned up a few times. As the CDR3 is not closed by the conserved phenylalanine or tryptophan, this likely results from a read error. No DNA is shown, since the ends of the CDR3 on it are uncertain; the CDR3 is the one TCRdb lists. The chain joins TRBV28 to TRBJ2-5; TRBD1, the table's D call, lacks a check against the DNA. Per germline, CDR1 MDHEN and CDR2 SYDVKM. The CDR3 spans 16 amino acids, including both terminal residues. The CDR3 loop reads CASSLGQGALGYTFGS.

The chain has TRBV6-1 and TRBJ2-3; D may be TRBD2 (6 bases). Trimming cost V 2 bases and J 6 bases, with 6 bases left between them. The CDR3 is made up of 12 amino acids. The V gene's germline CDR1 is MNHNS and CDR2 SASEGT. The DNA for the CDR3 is TGTGCCAGCAGTGAACGGGGGGATACGCAGTATTTT. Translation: CASSERGDTQYF.

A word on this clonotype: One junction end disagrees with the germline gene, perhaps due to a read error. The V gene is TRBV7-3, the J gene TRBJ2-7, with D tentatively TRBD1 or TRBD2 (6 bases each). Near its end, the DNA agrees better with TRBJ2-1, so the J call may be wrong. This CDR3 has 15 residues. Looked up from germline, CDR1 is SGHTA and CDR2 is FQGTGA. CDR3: CASNLSGPGADTQFF. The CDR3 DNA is TGTGCCAGCAACTTAAGTGGCCCGGGGGCAGATACGCAGTTCTTC.

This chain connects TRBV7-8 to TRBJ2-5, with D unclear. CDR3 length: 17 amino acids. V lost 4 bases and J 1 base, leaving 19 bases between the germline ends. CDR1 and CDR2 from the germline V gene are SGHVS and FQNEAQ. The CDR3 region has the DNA TGTGCCAGCAGCTCAGTGAGTGCGGTTAAGACCCAAGAGACCCAGTACTTC. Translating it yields CASSSVSAVKTQETQYF.

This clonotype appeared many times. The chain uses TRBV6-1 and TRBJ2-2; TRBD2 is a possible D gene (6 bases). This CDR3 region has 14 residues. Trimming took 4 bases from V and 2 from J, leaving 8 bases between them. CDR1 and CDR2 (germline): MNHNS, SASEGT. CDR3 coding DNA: TGTGCCAGCAGTGGGGGACTCAACACCGGGGAGCTGTTTTTT. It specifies CASSGGLNTGELFF.

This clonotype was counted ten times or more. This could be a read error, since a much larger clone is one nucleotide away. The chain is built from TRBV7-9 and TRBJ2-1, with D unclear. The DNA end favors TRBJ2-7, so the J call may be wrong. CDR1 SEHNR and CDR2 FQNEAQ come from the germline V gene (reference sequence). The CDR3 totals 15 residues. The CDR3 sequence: CASSLDGASYNEQYF. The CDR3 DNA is TGTGCCAGCAGCTTAGACGGAGCCTCCTACAATGAGCAGTACTTC.

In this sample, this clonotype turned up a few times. CDR3 protein: CASSLKAETQYF. CDR3 coding DNA: TGTGCCAGCAGCTTAAAAGCGGAGACCCAGTACTTC. The rearrangement uses TRBV7-4 and TRBJ2-5; no clear D gene. The CDR3 extends over 12 amino acids. Trimming took off 2 bases at V and 5 bases at J, with 6 bases between the two ends. The germline gives CDR1 SGHVT, CDR2 SQSDAQ.

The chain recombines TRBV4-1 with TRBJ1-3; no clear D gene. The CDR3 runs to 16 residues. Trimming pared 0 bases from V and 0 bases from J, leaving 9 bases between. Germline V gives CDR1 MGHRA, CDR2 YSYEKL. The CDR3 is CASSQEHGPSGNTIYF. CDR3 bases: TGCGCCAGCAGCCAAGAACACGGACCCTCTGGAAACACCATATATTTT.